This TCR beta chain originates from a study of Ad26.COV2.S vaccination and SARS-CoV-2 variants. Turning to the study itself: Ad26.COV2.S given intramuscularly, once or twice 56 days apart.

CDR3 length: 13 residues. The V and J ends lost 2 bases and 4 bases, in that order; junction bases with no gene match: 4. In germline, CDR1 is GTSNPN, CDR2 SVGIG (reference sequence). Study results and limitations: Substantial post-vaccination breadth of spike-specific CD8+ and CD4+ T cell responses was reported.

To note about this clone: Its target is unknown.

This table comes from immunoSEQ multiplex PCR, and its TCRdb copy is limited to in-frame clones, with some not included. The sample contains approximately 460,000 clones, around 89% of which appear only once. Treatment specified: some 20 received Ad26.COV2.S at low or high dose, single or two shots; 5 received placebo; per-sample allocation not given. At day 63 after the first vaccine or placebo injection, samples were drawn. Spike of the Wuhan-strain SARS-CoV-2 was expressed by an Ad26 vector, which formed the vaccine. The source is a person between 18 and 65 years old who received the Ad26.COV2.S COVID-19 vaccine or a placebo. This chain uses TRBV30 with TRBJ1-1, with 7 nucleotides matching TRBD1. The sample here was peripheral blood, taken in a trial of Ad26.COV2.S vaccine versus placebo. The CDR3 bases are TGTGCCTGGAGTTTGGCAGGGGGCACTGAAGCTTTCTTT. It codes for CAWSLAGGTEAFF.